Each of the 8 T cell receptor beta chains below was sequenced from the same sample in a study of early stage breast cancer tumors. Produced via immunoSEQ multiplex PCR; TCRdb's table is partial and in-frame only. The table lists 12,000 to 15,000 clones, roughly 80% of them singletons, with around 4.6% in the top ten. Sequenced material: normal breast tissue next to the tumor. These receptors all stem from a person aged 30 to 39 with breast cancer.

This chain uses TRBV19 with TRBJ2-5, with D possibly being TRBD1 (6 bases). Germline assignment: CDR1 LNHDA and CDR2 SQIVND (reference sequence). This CDR3 is built from 13 residues. Trimming removed 8 bases at V and 4 bases at J, with 14 bases between. This chain's CDR3 is CASRGRGTETQYF. The CDR3 DNA is TGTGCCAGTCGGGGTAGGGGGACAGAGACCCAGTACTTC.

The chain joins TRBV4-3 to TRBJ1-1; the D gene is possibly TRBD1 (6 bases). Trimming pared 0 bases from V and 3 bases from J, leaving 11 bases between. Germline V gene lookup returns CDR1 LGHNA and CDR2 YSLEER. The CDR3 covers 15 residues. This CDR3 is CASSQDQGQDTEAFF. The CDR3 bases are TGCGCCAGCAGCCAAGATCAGGGGCAGGACACTGAAGCTTTCTTT.

The chain has TRBV29-1 and TRBJ2-7, with D possibly TRBD1 on 6 matching bases. The V gene's germline CDR1 is SQVTM and CDR2 ANQGSEA. V was shortened by 4 bases and J by 3 bases, with 22 bases between the two germline ends. This CDR3 is built from 16 residues. CDR3 nucleotide sequence: TGCAGCGTTGGGGGGCGGATGGGACGCCACATCTACGAGCAGTACTTC. Encoded protein: CSVGGRMGRHIYEQYF.

This clone was observed a single time. The rearrangement joins TRBV4-3 to TRBJ1-2, with a weak D call TRBD1 (5 bases). V lost 3 bases and J lost 4, with 18 bases in between. CDR1 is LGHNA and CDR2 is YSLEER in the germline V gene. The CDR3 has 16 residues. The CDR3 loop is CASSQGGTEPGYGYTF. CDR3 sequence (DNA): TGCGCCAGCAGCCAGGGGGGGACCGAGCCGGGCTATGGCTACACCTTC.

J is TRBJ2-7 and V is TRBV4-2; TRBD1 matches at 12 bases. Looked up from germline, CDR1 is LGHNA and CDR2 is YNFKEQ. The CDR3 has 17 residues. J was trimmed by 3 bases and V by 0 bases; bases with no gene match: 6. CDR3 sequence reads: CASSQERGQGAYYEQYF. The CDR3 DNA follows: TGTGCCAGCAGCCAAGAGAGGGGACAGGGGGCTTACTACGAGCAGTACTTC.

This chain links TRBV4-3 with TRBJ2-6; 9 bases fit TRBD1. CDR1 is LGHNA and CDR2 is YSLEER in the germline V gene. The CDR3 spans 19 residues. The trim removed 0 bases at V and 0 bases at J, leaving 6 bases unmatched. CDR3 coding DNA: TGCGCCAGCAGCCAAGACCGGGACAGGGTGATCTCTGGGGCCAACGTCCTGACTTTC. Translation: CASSQDRDRVISGANVLTF.

The rearrangement links TRBV28 to TRBJ2-5, with 10 bases lining up with TRBD2. This CDR3 has 14 residues. Losses at the gene ends were 4 bases for V and 2 bases for J; bases not matched to a gene: 1. Germline CDR1 reads MDHEN; CDR2 reads SYDVKM. The CDR3 is CASSSLAGQETQYF. For the CDR3, the DNA is TGTGCCAGCAGTTCACTAGCGGGGCAAGAGACCCAGTACTTC.

The genes are TRBV25-1 and TRBJ1-4; D perhaps matches TRBD1 (5 bases). CDR3 length: 16 amino acids. V was trimmed by 6 bases and J by 0 bases, leaving 14 bases between them. Germline assignment: CDR1 MGHDK and CDR2 SYGVNS. The DNA for the CDR3 is TGTGCCAGCAGCCGGGGGGTGACTGCAACTAATGAAAAACTGTTTTTT. It yields the protein CASSRGVTATNEKLFF.